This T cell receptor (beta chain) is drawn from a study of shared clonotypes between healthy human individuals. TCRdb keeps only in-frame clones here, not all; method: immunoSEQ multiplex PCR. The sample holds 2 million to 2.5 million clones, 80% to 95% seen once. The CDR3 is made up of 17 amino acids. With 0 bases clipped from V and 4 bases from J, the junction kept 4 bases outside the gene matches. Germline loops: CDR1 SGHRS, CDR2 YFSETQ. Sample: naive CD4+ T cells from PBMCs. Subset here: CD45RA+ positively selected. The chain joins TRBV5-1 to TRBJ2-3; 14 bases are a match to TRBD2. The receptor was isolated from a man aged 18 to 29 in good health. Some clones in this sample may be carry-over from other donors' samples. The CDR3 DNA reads TGCGCCAGCAGCTTGGGACTAGCGGGAGGGACGGCAGATACGCAGTATTTT. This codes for CASSLGLAGGTADTQYF.